The rows below give T cell receptor beta chains drawn from one sample of a study of technical replicates of blood from a few donors. Clones were sequenced by immunoSEQ multiplex PCR, and TCRdb holds only the in-frame ones, with some missing. The data contain almost 90,000 clones, 85% to 95% of them singletons. The sequenced sample consisted of T cells isolated from PBMCs. These receptors all come from a human donor in good health. CDR3s include the opening cysteine and the closing phenylalanine or tryptophan. A D gene is named only where the DNA matches it firmly. Clone size is not always given. Where it is, it says once, few, many or a class for expanded clones.

CDR3,DNA,size,J,V,D
CASSLRVQGSAGELFF,TGTGCCAGCAGCTTAAGGGTACAGGGGAGCGCCGGGGAGCTGTTTTTT,NA,TRBJ2-2,TRBV7-8,TRBD1
CASGKPGGSKNIQYF,TGTGCCAGCGGAAAACCGGGTGGATCCAAAAACATTCAGTACTTC,NA,TRBJ2-4,TRBV6-4,NA
CASSITQATNEKLFF,TGTGCCAGTAGTATCACACAGGCAACTAATGAAAAACTGTTTTTT,NA,TRBJ1-4,TRBV19,NA
CASRSPVPGEQFF,TGTGCCAGCAGATCACCAGTACCGGGTGAGCAGTTCTTC,NA,TRBJ2-1,TRBV7-9,NA
CASSQEVFSGNTIYF,TGCGCCAGCAGCCAGGAGGTATTCTCTGGAAACACCATATATTTT,NA,TRBJ1-3,TRBV4-1,NA
CASSQEGRRGGFSLEETQYF,TGTGCCAGCAGCCAAGAAGGTCGGCGGGGGGGCTTTAGTTTAGAAGAGACCCAGTACTTC,NA,TRBJ2-5,TRBV14,TRBD2
CASEAGEQFF,TGTGCCAGCGAAGCGGGGGAGCAGTTCTTC,NA,TRBJ2-1,TRBV11-2,TRBD2
CASTPRDRAQETQYF,TGCGCCAGCACCCCCCGGGACAGGGCACAAGAGACCCAGTACTTC,NA,TRBJ2-5,TRBV5-1,TRBD1
CATSRDPTRTYNEQFF,TGTGCCACCAGCAGAGATCCAACCAGGACATACAATGAGCAGTTCTTC,once,TRBJ2-1,TRBV15,NA
CASSELVQGAGEQYF,TGTGCCAGCAGTGAACTGGTCCAGGGGGCCGGGGAGCAGTACTTC,NA,TRBJ2-7,TRBV6-1,TRBD1
CASSLLGRVNQPQHF,TGCGCCAGCAGCCTATTGGGGAGGGTCAATCAGCCCCAGCATTTT,NA,TRBJ1-5,TRBV4-1,NA
CASRGGRGEQFF,TGTGCCAGCAGGGGGGGAAGGGGTGAGCAGTTCTTC,NA,TRBJ2-1,TRBV28,NA
CASSSYTDTQYF,TGTGCCAGCAGTTCCTACACAGATACGCAGTATTTT,NA,TRBJ2-3,TRBV28,NA
CASSFRIPGTSVNEQFF,TGTGCCAGCAGCTTCCGAATCCCCGGGACTAGCGTTAATGAGCAGTTCTTC,NA,TRBJ2-1,TRBV5-4,TRBD2
CASSVGSRAGGAKNIQYF,TGTGCCAGCAGTGTGGGGTCTAGGGCGGGGGGAGCCAAAAACATTCAGTACTTC,NA,TRBJ2-4,TRBV6-4,TRBD2
CASSREGLGYEQYF,TGTGCCAGCAGCCGGGAGGGACTAGGCTACGAGCAGTACTTC,NA,TRBJ2-7,TRBV4-2,TRBD2
CASSYDRAKLFF,TGTGCCAGCAGCTACGACAGGGCTAAGCTGTTTTTT,NA,TRBJ2-2,TRBV11-2,TRBD1
CASSTPLAGGASYEQYF,TGTGCCAGTAGTACACCTCTAGCGGGAGGAGCCTCCTACGAGCAGTACTTC,NA,TRBJ2-7,TRBV19,TRBD2
CASSPSTGAYEQYF,TGTGCCAGCAGCCCGTCGACAGGGGCCTACGAGCAGTACTTC,NA,TRBJ2-7,TRBV7-2,TRBD1
CASSYGGVNNSPLHF,TGTGCCAGCAGTTACGGCGGGGTTAATAATTCACCCCTCCACTTT,NA,TRBJ1-6,TRBV6-5,NA
CASEPFSVNEQFF,TGTGCCAGCGAACCGTTCAGCGTCAATGAGCAGTTCTTC,NA,TRBJ2-1,TRBV11-2,NA
CASRWTGYNSPLHF,TGTGCCAGCAGGTGGACAGGGTATAATTCACCCCTCCACTTT,NA,TRBJ1-6,TRBV2,TRBD1
CASSLAPTGDAAAFF,TGTGCCAGCAGCTTAGCTCCGACAGGAGATGCCGCCGCTTTCTTT,once,TRBJ1-1,TRBV7-6,NA
CASLRRAGELFF,TGTGCCAGCCTTCGACGGGCCGGGGAGCTGTTTTTT,few,TRBJ2-2,TRBV28,NA
CSVLTQEGAVYF,TGCAGCGTTCTCACCCAGGAGGGAGCTGTGTACTTC,NA,TRBJ2-5,TRBV29-1,NA
CASRTIAKNIQYF,TGTGCCAGCAGGACAATAGCCAAAAACATTCAGTACTTC,NA,TRBJ2-4,TRBV11-2,NA
CASSPSRMREQYF,TGTGCCAGCAGTCCCTCTCGCATGCGCGAGCAGTACTTC,NA,TRBJ2-7,TRBV27,NA
CASSQGEGTGDTEAFF,TGTGCCAGCAGCCAAGGTGAAGGGACAGGGGACACTGAAGCTTTCTTT,NA,TRBJ1-1,TRBV4-2,TRBD1
CASSLVGGGPPSYEQYF,TGTGCCAGCAGCTTGGTGGGCGGGGGGCCGCCGTCCTACGAGCAGTACTTC,NA,TRBJ2-7,TRBV5-5,TRBD2
CASSYSTGLNNEKLFF,TGTGCCAGTAGTTACTCGACAGGGCTTAATAATGAAAAACTGTTTTTT,NA,TRBJ1-4,TRBV19,TRBD1
CASSEGAYGGYTF,TGTGCCAGCAGTGAGGGGGCGTACGGTGGCTACACCTTC,NA,TRBJ1-2,TRBV28,TRBD1
CASSRGQGFVAPNYGYTF,TGTGCCAGTAGTAGAGGACAGGGTTTTGTAGCCCCTAACTATGGCTACACCTTC,NA,TRBJ1-2,TRBV19,TRBD1
CASVDSASYQPQHF,TGTGCCAGCGTAGACTCAGCATCCTATCAGCCCCAGCATTTT,NA,TRBJ1-5,TRBV6-6,NA
CASSLGPGQGAYQPQHF,TGCGCCAGCAGCTTGGGACCGGGACAGGGGGCCTATCAGCCCCAGCATTTT,NA,TRBJ1-5,TRBV5-1,TRBD1
CASSSYRGLGSYEQYF,TGTGCCAGCAGTTCTTACAGGGGCCTCGGATCCTACGAGCAGTACTTC,NA,TRBJ2-7,TRBV27,TRBD1